This TCR beta chain was identified during a study of identical twins. TCRdb re-derived calls from the 5' RACE reads in MiXCR, one entry per CDR3 protein. Of about 450,000 distinct CDR3 sequences in the sample, about a fifth are singletons; the top ten hold around 12%. Germline V CDR1 and CDR2: DFQATT, SNEGSKA (reference sequence). V gave up 5 bases and J gave up 2 bases, with 11 bases separating them. The CDR3 length is 13 residues. Comment on this clonotype: Antigen unknown.

Study results and limitations: Alpha sequences out of frame and shared by twins had excess low generation probability. Rather than following the same donors, the conclusions depended on cross-sectional statistical analysis.

Sequencing used naive T cells sorted from blood. This clonotype was sampled from a man aged 50 to 59 in good health. The genes are TRBV20-1 and TRBJ2-3, with D maybe TRBD1 (5 bases). The CDR3 DNA follows: TGCAGTGCTCCCCAGGGATCCACAGATACGCAGTATTTT. It codes for CSAPQGSTDTQYF.